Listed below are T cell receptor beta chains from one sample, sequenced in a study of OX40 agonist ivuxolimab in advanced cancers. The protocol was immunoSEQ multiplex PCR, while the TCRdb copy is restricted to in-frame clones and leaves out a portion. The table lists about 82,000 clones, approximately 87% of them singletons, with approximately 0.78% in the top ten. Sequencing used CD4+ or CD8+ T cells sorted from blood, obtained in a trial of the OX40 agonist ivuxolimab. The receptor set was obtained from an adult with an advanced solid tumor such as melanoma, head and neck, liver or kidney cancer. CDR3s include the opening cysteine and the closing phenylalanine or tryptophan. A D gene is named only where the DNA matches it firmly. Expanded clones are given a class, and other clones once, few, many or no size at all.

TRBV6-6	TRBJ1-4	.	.	CASNIGGTNEKLFF	TGTGCCAGCAACATAGGGGGGACTAATGAAAAACTGTTTTTT
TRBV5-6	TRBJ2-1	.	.	CASSSLDRYNEQFF	TGTGCCAGCAGCTCACTCGACAGATACAATGAGCAGTTCTTC
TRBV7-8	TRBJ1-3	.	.	CASSLAQSSGNTIYF	TGTGCCAGCAGCTTAGCGCAAAGCTCTGGAAACACCATATATTTT
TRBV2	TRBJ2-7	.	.	CASMRAGQGSGEQYF	TGTGCCAGCATGCGCGCCGGGCAGGGGAGCGGAGAGCAGTACTTC
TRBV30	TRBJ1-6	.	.	CAWNRQADSPLHF	TGTGCCTGGAATCGACAGGCTGATTCACCCCTCCACTTT
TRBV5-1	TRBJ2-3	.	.	CASSLGPQASTDTQYF	TGCGCCAGCAGCCTTGGGCCCCAGGCAAGCACAGATACGCAGTATTTT
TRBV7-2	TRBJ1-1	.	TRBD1	CASSANRDRVTEAFF	TGTGCCAGCAGCGCAAACCGGGACAGGGTCACTGAAGCTTTCTTT
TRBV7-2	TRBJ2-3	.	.	CASSPTPQLSTDTQYF	TGTGCCAGCAGCCCAACCCCTCAACTAAGCACAGATACGCAGTATTTT
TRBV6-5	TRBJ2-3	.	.	CASSRRTRTDTQYF	TGTGCCAGCAGCCGTCGCACCCGCACAGATACGCAGTATTTT
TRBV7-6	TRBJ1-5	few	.	CASSPGLSNQPQHF	TGTGCCAGCAGCCCAGGACTGAGCAATCAGCCCCAGCATTTT
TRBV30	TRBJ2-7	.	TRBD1	CAWSLPPGGYEQYF	TGTGCCTGGAGTCTCCCCCCAGGGGGCTACGAGCAGTACTTC
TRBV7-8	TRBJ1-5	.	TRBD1	CASSFGQGRQPQHF	TGTGCCAGCAGCTTTGGACAGGGCCGACAGCCCCAGCATTTT
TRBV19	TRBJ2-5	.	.	CASSIGGQRLQTQYF	TGTGCCAGTAGTATAGGTGGCCAGCGCCTCCAGACCCAGTACTTC
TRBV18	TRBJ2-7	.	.	CASSPRAGVPGEQYF	TGTGCCAGCTCACCACGGGCAGGGGTGCCGGGAGAGCAGTACTTC
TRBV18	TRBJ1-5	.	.	CASSPGAPYSNQPQHF	TGTGCCAGCTCACCCGGGGCCCCCTATAGCAATCAGCCCCAGCATTTT
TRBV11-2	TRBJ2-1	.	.	CASSPQGGGPPYNEQFF	TGTGCCAGCAGCCCGCAGGGAGGGGGCCCGCCCTACAATGAGCAGTTCTTC
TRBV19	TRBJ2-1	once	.	CASSYDFYYNEQFF	TGTGCCAGTAGTTACGACTTCTACTACAATGAGCAGTTCTTC
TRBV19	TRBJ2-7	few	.	CASSWSYEQYF	TGTGCCAGTAGTTGGTCGTACGAGCAGTACTTC
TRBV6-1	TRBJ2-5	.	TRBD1	CASSGHQSGTGETQYF	TGTGCCAGCAGTGGTCACCAAAGCGGGACAGGGGAGACCCAGTACTTC
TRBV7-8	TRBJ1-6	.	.	CASSIDSFSSYNSPLHF	TGTGCCAGCAGCATCGATAGCTTCAGCTCCTATAATTCACCCCTCCACTTT
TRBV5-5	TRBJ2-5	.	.	CASSTGSQETQYF	TGTGCCAGCAGCACGGGAAGCCAAGAGACCCAGTACTTC